Listed here are 6 T cell receptor beta chains from one sample, sequenced in a study of T cell clonality in common variable immunodeficiency. TCRdb keeps only in-frame clones here, not all; method: immunoSEQ multiplex PCR. This sample comprises approximately 58,000 clones, none seen once only. The sequencing input was peripheral blood mononuclear cells. The origin of the receptors is a person aged 18 to 70 in good health.

Many counts were recorded for this clone. The read gets to within 3 residues of the CDR3 end, and the germline J gene fills in the rest. The chain employs TRBV5-1 and TRBJ2-1; 10 nucleotides match TRBD1. The V gene end was trimmed by 0 bases and the J gene end by 4 bases; junction bases not matched to a gene: 1. This CDR3 region has 15 residues. The V gene's germline CDR1 is SGHRS and CDR2 YFSETQ. The CDR3 loop reads CASSLEGQGYNEQFF. The part of the CDR3 DNA that was read is TGCGCCAGCAGCTTGGAGGGACAGGGGTACAATGAG.

Ten or more counts support this clone. The CDR3 DNA, read in part, is TGCAGCGCGCTCGGAACGGGGGGGATCTATGGC. Translating gives CSALGTGGIYG. The full-length CDR3 reads as CSALGTGGIYGYTF. The chain recombines TRBV29-1 with TRBJ1-2, with a weak D call TRBD1 (5 bases). The read falls 3 residues short of the CDR3 end, and the missing part is taken from the germline J gene. Trimming shortened V by 7 bases and J by 4 bases, and 19 bases separated the two germline ends. The CDR3 sequence is 14 residues long. Germline V gene lookup returns CDR1 SQVTM and CDR2 ANQGSEA.

At least ten counts were recorded for this clone. The CDR3 bases that were read are TGTGCCAGCAGTTTGACAGGGGCCACCGGGGAG. Its protein product is CASSLTGATGE. The full-length CDR3 reads as CASSLTGATGELFF. V is TRBV12-3 or TRBV12-4 and J is TRBJ2-2, with 8 bases matching TRBD1. The CDR3 is cut off 3 residues early in the read; its end comes from the germline J gene. The CDR3 is made up of 14 amino acids. J gave up 4 bases and V 3 bases, and 1 base lay outside the gene matches.

There are many counts of this clone. The read ends 3 residues before the CDR3 terminus; that terminus is restored from the germline J gene. This chain uses TRBV19 with TRBJ2-5; TRBD2 aligns across 10 bases. CDR3 length: 16 amino acids. The J segment lost 3 bases and the V segment lost 7 bases, leaving 11 bases of the junction unmatched. Germline CDR1 and CDR2: LNHDA and SQIVND (reference sequence). CDR3 bases read: TGTGCCAGTAAATCTATCCTAGCGGGAGCCGAAGAGACC. Translation gives CASKSILAGAEET. In full, the CDR3 reads CASKSILAGAEETQYF. Drawing the rest from reference TRBV19 and TRBJ2-5, the complete variable domain is DGGITQSPKYLFRKEGQNVTLSCEQNLNHDAMYWYRQDPGQGLRLIYYSQIVNDFQKGDIAEGYSVSREKKESFPLTVTSAQKNPTAFYLCASKSILAGAEETQYFGPGTRLLVL.

This clone occurred many times. Coverage ceases 3 residues before the CDR3 finishes, and the germline J gene fills in the end. This chain links TRBV12-3 or TRBV12-4 with TRBJ2-7; 7 positions match TRBD2. Trimming removed 1 base from V and 0 bases from J; junction bases left unmatched: 6. There are 16 residues in the CDR3. The covered CDR3 bases are TGTGCCAGCAGTTTAGTTGGCCTAGCGGTCTCCTACGAG. As protein: CASSLVGLAVSYE. The whole CDR3 sequence reads CASSLVGLAVSYEQYF.

This clone was seen many times. The sequenced fragment ends 3 residues before the CDR3 boundary, so the rest is inferred from the germline J gene. The V call is TRBV19, the J call TRBJ1-3; TRBD1 might be the D (5 bases). The ends were cut back, 0 bases at V and 3 bases at J, with 9 bases in the middle. The CDR3 is 15 residues long. The germline CDR1 and CDR2 sequences are LNHDA and SQIVND (reference sequence). CDR3 sequence: CASSIEGRGGNTIYF. The CDR3 bases that were read are TGTGCCAGTAGTATAGAGGGGCGCGGTGGAAACACC. Full variable domain (outside the CDR3, taken from reference TRBV19 and TRBJ1-3): DGGITQSPKYLFRKEGQNVTLSCEQNLNHDAMYWYRQDPGQGLRLIYYSQIVNDFQKGDIAEGYSVSREKKESFPLTVTSAQKNPTAFYLCASSIEGRGGNTIYFGEGSWLTVV.